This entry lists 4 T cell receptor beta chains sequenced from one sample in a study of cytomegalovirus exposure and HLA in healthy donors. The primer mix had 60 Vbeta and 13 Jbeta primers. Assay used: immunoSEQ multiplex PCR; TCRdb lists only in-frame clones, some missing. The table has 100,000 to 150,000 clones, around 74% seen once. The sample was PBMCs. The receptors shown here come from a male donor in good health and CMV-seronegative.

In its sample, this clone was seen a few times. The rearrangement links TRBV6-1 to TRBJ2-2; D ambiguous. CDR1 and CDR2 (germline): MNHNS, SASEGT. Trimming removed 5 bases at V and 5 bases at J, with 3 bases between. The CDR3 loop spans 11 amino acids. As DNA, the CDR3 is TGTGCCAGCAGTCGGACCGGGGAGCTGTTTTTT. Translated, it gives CASSRTGELFF.

In DNA, the CDR3 is TGTGCCAGCAGGAAGGGACAGGGGGCGGCCAAAAACATTCAGTACTTC. This encodes CASRKGQGAAKNIQYF. This sequence joins TRBV5-8 and TRBJ2-4; 12 bases agree with TRBD1. V dropped 5 bases and J dropped 1; count of bases not matched to a gene: 4. Germline lookup yields CDR1 SGHTS and CDR2 YDEGEE. This CDR3 is 16 amino acids long.

The CDR3 region has the DNA TGCGCCAGCAGCCAAGATCTCCAGCTAGATTCACCCCTCCACTTT. It translates to CASSQDLQLDSPLHF. V usage is TRBV4-3 and J usage is TRBJ1-6, with unresolved D. Germline CDR1 LGHNA, CDR2 YSLEER. The CDR3 is 15 amino acids. The V end was cut by 0 bases, the J end by 8 bases, with 11 bases between.

In DNA, the CDR3 is TGTGCCAGCAGTGTCTATAGCAATCAGCCCCAGCATTTT. Its translation is CASSVYSNQPQHF. The genes are TRBV6-5 and TRBJ1-5, with no clear D. The germline CDR1 and CDR2 sequences are MNHEY and SVGAGI. With 5 bases removed from V and 0 bases from J, the gap between germline ends came to 5 bases. CDR3 length: 13 amino acids.